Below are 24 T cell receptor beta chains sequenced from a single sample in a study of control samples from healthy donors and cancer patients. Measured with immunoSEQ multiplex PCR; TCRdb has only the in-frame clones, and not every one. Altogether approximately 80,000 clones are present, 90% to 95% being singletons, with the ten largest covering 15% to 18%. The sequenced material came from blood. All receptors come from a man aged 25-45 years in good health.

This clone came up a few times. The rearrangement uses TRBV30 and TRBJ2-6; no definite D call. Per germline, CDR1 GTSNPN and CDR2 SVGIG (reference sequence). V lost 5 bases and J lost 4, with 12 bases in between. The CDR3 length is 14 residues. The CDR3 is CAWDRRAGANVLTF. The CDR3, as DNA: TGTGCCTGGGACCGACGGGCCGGGGCCAACGTCCTGACTTTC.

The CDR3 spells CASRPRTGTYEQYF. The CDR3 DNA follows: TGTGCCAGTAGACCCCGGACAGGCACGTACGAGCAGTACTTC. J is TRBJ2-7 and V is TRBV19, with TRBD1 matching 7 bases. Germline-derived CDR1 and CDR2 are LNHDA and SQIVND (reference sequence). CDR3 length: 14 amino acids. The V segment lost 6 bases and the J segment 4 bases; nucleotides outside the gene matches: 9.

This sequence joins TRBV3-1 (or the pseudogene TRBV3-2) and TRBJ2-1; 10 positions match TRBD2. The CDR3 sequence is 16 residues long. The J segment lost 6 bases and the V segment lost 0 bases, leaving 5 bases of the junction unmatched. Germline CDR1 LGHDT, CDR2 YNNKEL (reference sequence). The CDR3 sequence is CASSQESGRALNEQFF. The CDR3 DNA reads TGTGCCAGCAGCCAAGAGAGCGGGAGGGCCCTCAATGAGCAGTTCTTC.

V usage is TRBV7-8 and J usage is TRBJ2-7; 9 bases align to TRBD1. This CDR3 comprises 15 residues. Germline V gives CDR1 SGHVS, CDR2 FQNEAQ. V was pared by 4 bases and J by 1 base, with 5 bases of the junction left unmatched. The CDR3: CASSSGQGKSYEQYF. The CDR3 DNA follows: TGTGCCAGCAGCTCGGGACAGGGAAAATCCTACGAGCAGTACTTC.

The CDR3: CATSDPRTGGGEQYF. The CDR3 DNA sequence: TGTGCCACCAGTGATCCTCGGACAGGGGGAGGCGAGCAGTACTTC. The J gene is TRBJ2-7, the V gene TRBV24-1; TRBD1 agrees at 10 bases. The CDR3 spans 15 residues. From germline, CDR1 is KGHDR and CDR2 SFDVKD. After removal of 3 bases from V and 6 bases from J, the junction contained 7 bases not matched to a gene.

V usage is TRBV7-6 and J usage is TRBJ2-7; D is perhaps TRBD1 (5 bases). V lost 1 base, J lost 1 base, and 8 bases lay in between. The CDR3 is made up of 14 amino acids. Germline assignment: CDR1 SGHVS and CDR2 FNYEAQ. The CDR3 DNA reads TGTGCCAGCAGCTTAGGGGCAGGGTCCTACGAGCAGTACTTC. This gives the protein CASSLGAGSYEQYF.

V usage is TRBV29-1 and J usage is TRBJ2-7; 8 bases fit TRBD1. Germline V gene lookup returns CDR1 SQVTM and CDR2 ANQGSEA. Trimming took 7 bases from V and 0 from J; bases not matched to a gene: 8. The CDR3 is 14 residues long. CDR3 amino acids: CSAADRANSYEQYF. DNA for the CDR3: TGCAGCGCCGCGGACAGGGCCAACTCCTACGAGCAGTACTTC.

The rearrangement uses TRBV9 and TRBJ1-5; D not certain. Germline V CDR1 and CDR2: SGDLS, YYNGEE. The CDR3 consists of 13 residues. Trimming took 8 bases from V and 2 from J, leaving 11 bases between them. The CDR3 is CASRPPRNQPQHF. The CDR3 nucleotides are TGTGCCAGTCGACCCCCTCGCAATCAGCCCCAGCATTTT.

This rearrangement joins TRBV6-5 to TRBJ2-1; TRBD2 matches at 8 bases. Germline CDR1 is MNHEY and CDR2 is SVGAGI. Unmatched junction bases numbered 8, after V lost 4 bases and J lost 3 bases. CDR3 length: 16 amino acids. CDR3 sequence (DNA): TGTGCCAGCAGTTCTTTAGCGGGGACATACTACAATGAGCAGTTCTTC. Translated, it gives CASSSLAGTYYNEQFF.

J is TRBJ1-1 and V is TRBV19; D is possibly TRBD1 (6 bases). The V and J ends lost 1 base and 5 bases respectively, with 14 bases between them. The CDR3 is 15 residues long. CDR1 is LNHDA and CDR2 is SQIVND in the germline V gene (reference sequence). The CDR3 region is CASSIGPTGRTEAFF. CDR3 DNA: TGTGCCAGTAGTATAGGTCCGACAGGTCGGACTGAAGCTTTCTTT.

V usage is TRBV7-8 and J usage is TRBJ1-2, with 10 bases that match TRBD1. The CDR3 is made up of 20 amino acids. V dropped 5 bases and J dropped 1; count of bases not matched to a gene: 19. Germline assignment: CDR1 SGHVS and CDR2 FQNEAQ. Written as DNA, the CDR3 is TGTGCCAGCAGCCCACGTAAGGGGACAGGGGACGCCTCGCTTAACTATGGCTACACCTTC. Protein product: CASSPRKGTGDASLNYGYTF.

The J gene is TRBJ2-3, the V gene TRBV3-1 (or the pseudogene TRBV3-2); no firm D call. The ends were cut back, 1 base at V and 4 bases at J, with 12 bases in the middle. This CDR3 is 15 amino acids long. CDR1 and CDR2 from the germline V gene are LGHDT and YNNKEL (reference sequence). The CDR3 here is CASSQVGSGADTQYF. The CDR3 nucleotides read TGTGCCAGCAGCCAAGTGGGTTCGGGCGCAGATACGCAGTATTTT.

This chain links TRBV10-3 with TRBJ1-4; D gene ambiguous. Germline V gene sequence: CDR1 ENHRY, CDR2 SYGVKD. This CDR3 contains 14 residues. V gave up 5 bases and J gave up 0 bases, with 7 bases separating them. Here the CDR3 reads CAISPIATNEKLFF. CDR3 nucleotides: TGTGCCATCAGTCCGATTGCAACTAATGAAAAACTGTTTTTT.

CDR3 DNA sequence: TGCGCCAGCAGCGGGGACAACGCCTACGAGCAGTACTTC. Protein product: CASSGDNAYEQYF. The chain couples TRBV5-1 to TRBJ2-7; D possibly corresponds to TRBD1 (6 bases). The CDR3 extends over 13 amino acids. The ends were cut back, 4 bases at V and 2 bases at J, with 10 bases in the middle. Germline V gives CDR1 SGHRS, CDR2 YFSETQ.

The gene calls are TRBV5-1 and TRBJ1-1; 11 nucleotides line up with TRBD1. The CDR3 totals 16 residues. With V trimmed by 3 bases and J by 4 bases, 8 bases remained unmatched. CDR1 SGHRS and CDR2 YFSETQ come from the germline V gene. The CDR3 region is CASSSSGTGGGTEAFF. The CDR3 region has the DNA TGCGCCAGCAGCTCCTCCGGGACAGGGGGGGGCACTGAAGCTTTCTTT. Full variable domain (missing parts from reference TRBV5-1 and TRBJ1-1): KAGVTQTPRYLIKTRGQQVTLSCSPISGHRSVSWYQQTPGQGLQFLFEYFSETQRNKGNFPGRFSGRQFSNSRSEMNVSTLELGDSALYLCASSSSGTGGGTEAFFGQGTRLTVV.

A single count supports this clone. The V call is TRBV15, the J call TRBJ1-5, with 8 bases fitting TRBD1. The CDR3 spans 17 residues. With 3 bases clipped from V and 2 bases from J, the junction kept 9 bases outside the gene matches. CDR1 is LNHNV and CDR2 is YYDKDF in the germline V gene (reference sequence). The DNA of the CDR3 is TGTGCCACCAGCAGTATAGGACAGGGAGGAGGCAATCAGCCCCAGCATTTT. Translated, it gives CATSSIGQGGGNQPQHF.

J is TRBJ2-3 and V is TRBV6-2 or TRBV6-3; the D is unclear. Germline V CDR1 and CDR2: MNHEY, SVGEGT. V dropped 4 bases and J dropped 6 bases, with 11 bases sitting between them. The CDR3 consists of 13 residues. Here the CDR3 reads CASSWVDGDTQYF. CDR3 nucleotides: TGTGCCAGCAGTTGGGTCGACGGGGATACGCAGTATTTT.

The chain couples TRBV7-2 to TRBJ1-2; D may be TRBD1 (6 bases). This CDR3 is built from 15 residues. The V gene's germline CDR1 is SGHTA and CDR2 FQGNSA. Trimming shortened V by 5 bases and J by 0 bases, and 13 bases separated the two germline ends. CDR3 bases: TGTGCCAGCAGCCCCCAACAGGGCACTAACTATGGCTACACCTTC. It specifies CASSPQQGTNYGYTF.

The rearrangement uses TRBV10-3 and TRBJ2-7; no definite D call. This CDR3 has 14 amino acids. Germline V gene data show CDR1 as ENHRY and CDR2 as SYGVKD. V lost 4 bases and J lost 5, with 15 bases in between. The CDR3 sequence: CAISAREGWHEQYF. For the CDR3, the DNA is TGTGCCATCAGTGCTAGGGAAGGTTGGCACGAGCAGTACTTC.

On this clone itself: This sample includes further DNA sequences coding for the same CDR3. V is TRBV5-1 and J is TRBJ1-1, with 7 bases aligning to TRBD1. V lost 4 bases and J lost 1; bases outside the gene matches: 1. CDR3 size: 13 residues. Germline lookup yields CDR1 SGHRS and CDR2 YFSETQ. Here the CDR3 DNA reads TGCGCCAGCAGCCGACAGGGGAACACTGAAGCTTTCTTT. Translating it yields CASSRQGNTEAFF.

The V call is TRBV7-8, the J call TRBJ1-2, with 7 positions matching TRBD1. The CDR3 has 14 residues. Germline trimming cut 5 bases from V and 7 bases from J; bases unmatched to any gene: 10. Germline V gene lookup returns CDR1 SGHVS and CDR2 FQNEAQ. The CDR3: CASSDLGQGGGYTF. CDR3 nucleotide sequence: TGTGCCAGCAGCGACCTGGGGCAGGGGGGTGGCTACACCTTC.

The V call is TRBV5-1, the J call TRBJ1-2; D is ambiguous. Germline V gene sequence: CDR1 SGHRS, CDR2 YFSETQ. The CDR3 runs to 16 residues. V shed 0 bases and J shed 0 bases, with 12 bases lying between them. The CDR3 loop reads CASSLAPVGANYGYTF. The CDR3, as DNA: TGCGCCAGCAGCTTGGCGCCGGTTGGGGCTAACTATGGCTACACCTTC.

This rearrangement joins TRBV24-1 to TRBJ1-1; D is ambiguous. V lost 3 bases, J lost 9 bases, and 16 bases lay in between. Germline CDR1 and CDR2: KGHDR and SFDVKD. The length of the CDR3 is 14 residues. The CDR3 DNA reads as TGTGCCACCAGTGATACCCAACGGCCGCGGCAAGCTTTCTTT. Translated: CATSDTQRPRQAFF.

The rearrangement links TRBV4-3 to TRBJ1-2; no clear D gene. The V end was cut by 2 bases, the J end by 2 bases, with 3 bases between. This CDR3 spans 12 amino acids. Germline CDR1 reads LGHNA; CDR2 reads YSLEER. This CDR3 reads CASSQNNYGYTF. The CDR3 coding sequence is TGCGCCAGCAGCCAAAACAACTATGGCTACACCTTC.